The entry below gives a single T cell receptor beta chain sequence along with its context. What it binds is not known. The germline gene is not matched at one end of the junction; a read error may be the cause. This entry is derived from a study of vaccination and CD4 T cells after COVID-19. Study context: Post-COVID sampling occurred a median around 100 days after diagnosis (range 35 to 161). For post-vaccine samples, collection took place a median about 72 days after dose two, ranging from 14 to 241.

The germline V gene has CDR1 SGHRS and CDR2 YFSETQ. The CDR3 spans 13 residues. Sample treatment: roughly 10-day PBMC culture with coronavirus spike peptide pools or control peptides (ViraFEST assay). PBMC cultures, at over 1.5 million cells per well, received about 10 IU/ml IL-2 and around 9.6 ug/ml peptide pools. Replacement of half the medium with fresh IL-2 medium took place on days 3 and 7. At the Johns Hopkins FTIC core, DNA taken from cultured CD4+ T cells was sequenced by way of the Oncomine TCR Beta short-read assay. TCRdb re-called the PCR reads with MiXCR, one entry per CDR3 protein. The table lists about 13,000 distinct CDR3 sequences, around 43% of them singletons, with approximately 8.8% in the top ten.

This sequence joins TRBV5-1 and TRBJ2-5; no clear D. The clonotype was recovered from a human donor who had recovered from COVID-19. The sequenced material came from CD4+ T cells from blood, cultured in vitro. CDR3 nucleotides: TGCGCCAGCAGCTTGATAGACCAAGGGACCCAGTACTTC. This translates into CASSLIDQGTQYF.